This T cell receptor beta chain originates from a study of human T cells and chemical hapten exposure. Background on the study: Patches with 0.01% DPC went on the upper back, and the tests were read at 6 days.

Germline loops: CDR1 SGHVS, CDR2 FQNEAQ. This CDR3 contains 17 residues. The V gene end was trimmed by 5 bases and the J gene end by 2 bases; junction bases not matched to a gene: 8. This clonotype has only a few counts. The library tagged each cDNA molecule with unique molecular identifiers. MiXCR, applied by TCRdb to the RACE reads, yields one record per CDR3 protein. This sample yields some 380,000 distinct CDR3 sequences, of which roughly 4.8% are seen a single time; approximately 2.1% belongs to the top ten. Time point specified: patch test 1, 2 weeks after DPC sensitization. Treatment of the sample: therapeutic diphenylcyclopropenone sensitization with weekly scalp DPC. Blood draws came before every patch-test application.

The TCR sequence derives from a woman in her 50s with alopecia areata. Some clones in this sample may be carry-over from other donors' samples. The material sequenced was whole blood, taken in connection with sensitization to the hapten diphenylcyclopropenone (DPC). V usage is TRBV7-8 and J usage is TRBJ2-3; 12 bases match TRBD2. Here the CDR3 reads CASSKLGTSGPTDTQYF. The CDR3 nucleotides are TGTGCCAGCAGCAAACTCGGGACTAGCGGGCCCACAGATACGCAGTATTTT.